A single T cell receptor beta chain is shown here with its context. The antigen this receptor binds is unknown. Base qualities are not provided; no much larger clone lies one nucleotide away. At one collaborating source in Seattle, patients were enrolled during active infection and were followed longitudinally through the course of disease. Collaborating institutions collected whole blood in K2EDTA tubes following their own protocols. For TCRbeta analysis, collaborators shipped samples as frozen whole blood, isolated PBMCs, or DNA extracted from either of those sample types. The sample is drawn from a study of blood T cell repertoires in COVID-19 (TCRdb year 2020). For context, the study as a whole: Collaborator samples came from the United States, Italy and Spain and covered acute and convalescent phases of COVID-19. The material from the prospective study consisted of cDNA or gDNA derived from T cells, B-cell-depleted T cells, or PBMCs. The dataset comprised deeply sampled blood TCRbeta repertoires from subjects exposed to, actively infected with, or recovered from COVID-19. The repertoires were released in a freely available public database intended as a resource for research on the immune response to SARS-CoV-2. The samples were drawn from the first 160 participants of the ongoing ImmuneRACE study and from 950 to 1,500 subjects provided by 6 global collaborators. The sample metadata nearly always contained a de-identified subject ID, COVID-19 status, age in years and sex. HLA class I and class II types, where available, came from metadata supplied by the sample provider rather than from assay-based typing.

The paper as a whole reports these results and caveats: How much clinical and demographic metadata was included differed by source and by participant, and the metadata was provided uncurated.

The CDR3 starts with the cysteine, ends with the phenylalanine, and has 14 residues. The kept DNA is CDR3 alone, 42 bases in frame from the first base. At the junction V is shortened by 3 bases and J by 1 base; bases outside the gene matches: 1. The germline V gene specifies SGHRS as CDR1 and YFSETQ as CDR2. TCRbeta CDR3 regions were amplified from genomic DNA by means of the immunoSEQ Assay, a bias-controlled multiplex PCR. The authors' analysis ran thus. Nucleated cell counts per sample were estimated from amplification of reference gene primers within the assay. To quantify the absolute abundance of each unique TCRbeta CDR3 rearrangement, sequence reads were collapsed and filtered. For each sample, productive Simpson clonality was calculated as the square root of Simpson's diversity index over productive rearrangements. TCRdb limited this immuneACCESS table to in-frame rearrangements with V and J called. A share of clones is missing; checked studies link under half to unresolved V genes, and the rest is unexplained. The DNA was the basis for D and trimming; V, J and clone size are from that table. This sample is represented by 300,000 to 450,000 clones; around 87% of them were singletons. The ten largest clones capture about 2.3% of the sample.

Sample: peripheral blood. Recombination connected TRBV5-1 to TRBJ1-1; the central 9 bases match TRBD1. The sequence was collected from a woman aged 60-75 years with COVID-19, enrolled during active disease. CDR3 protein: CASSWGQGNTEAFF. The sequenced DNA is TGCGCCAGCAGCTGGGGACAGGGGAACACTGAAGCTTTCTTT.